One TCR beta chain is described in this entry. Its antigen remains unknown. V was clipped by 0 bases and J by 5 bases, with 7 bases between them. The CDR3 is made up of 13 amino acids. The germline gives CDR1 LGHNA, CDR2 YSLEER. The sample originates from a study of T cell responses to AZD1222 COVID-19 vaccine. General study findings and limits: Among spike-specific TCRs, nearly half reportedly target unmutated variant regions.

Profiled with immunoSEQ multiplex PCR; TCRdb holds only in-frame clones, not every one. The sample has 95,000 to 100,000 clones, roughly nine tenths seen once. The sequence derives from an adult in good health. The chain joins TRBV4-3 to TRBJ1-1; no clear D gene. The sequencing used peripheral blood, collected on day 0 of AZD1222 vaccination. The CDR3 loop reads CASSQEGRTEAFF. The CDR3 DNA follows: TGCGCCAGCAGCCAAGAGGGCCGTACTGAAGCTTTCTTT.